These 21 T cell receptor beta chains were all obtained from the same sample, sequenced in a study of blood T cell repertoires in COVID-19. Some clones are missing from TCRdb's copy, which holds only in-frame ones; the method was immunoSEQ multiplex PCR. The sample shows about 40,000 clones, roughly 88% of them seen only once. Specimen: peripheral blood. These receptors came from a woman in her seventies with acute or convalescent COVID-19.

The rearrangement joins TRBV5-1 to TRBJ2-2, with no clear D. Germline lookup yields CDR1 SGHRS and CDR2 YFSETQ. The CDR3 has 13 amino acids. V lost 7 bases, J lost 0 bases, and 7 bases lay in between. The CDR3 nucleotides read TGCGCCAGCTCGGTGGCGAACACCGGGGAGCTGTTTTTT. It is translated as CASSVANTGELFF.

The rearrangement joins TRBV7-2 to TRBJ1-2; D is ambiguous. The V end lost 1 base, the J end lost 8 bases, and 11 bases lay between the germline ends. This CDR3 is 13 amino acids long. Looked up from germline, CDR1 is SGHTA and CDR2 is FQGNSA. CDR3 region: CASSLVVGEGYTF. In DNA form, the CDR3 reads TGTGCCAGCAGCTTAGTTGTGGGCGAAGGCTACACCTTC.

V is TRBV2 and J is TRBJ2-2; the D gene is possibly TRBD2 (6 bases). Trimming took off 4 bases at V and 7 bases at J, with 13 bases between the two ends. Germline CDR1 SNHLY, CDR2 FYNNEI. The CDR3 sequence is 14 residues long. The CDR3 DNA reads TGTGCCAGCAGTGGAGGAGGGAGTAGCGGGGAGCTGTTTTTT. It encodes CASSGGGSSGELFF.

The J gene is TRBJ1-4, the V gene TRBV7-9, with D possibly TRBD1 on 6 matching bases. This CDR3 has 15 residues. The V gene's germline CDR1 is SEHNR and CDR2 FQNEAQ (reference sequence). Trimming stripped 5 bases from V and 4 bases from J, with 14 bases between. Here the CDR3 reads CASSQSGTLNEKLFF. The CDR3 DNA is TGTGCCAGCAGCCAATCCGGGACACTTAATGAAAAACTGTTTTTT.

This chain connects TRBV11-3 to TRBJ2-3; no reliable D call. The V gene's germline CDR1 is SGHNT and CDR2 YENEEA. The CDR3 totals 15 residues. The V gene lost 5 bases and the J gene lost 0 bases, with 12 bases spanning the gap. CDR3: CASSRSVRSTDTQYF. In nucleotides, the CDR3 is TGTGCCAGCAGCCGAAGCGTGAGAAGCACAGATACGCAGTATTTT.

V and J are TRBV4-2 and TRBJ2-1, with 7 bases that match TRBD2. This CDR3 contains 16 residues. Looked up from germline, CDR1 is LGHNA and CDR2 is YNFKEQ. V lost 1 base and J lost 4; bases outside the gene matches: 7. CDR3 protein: CASSQAPERGYNEQFF. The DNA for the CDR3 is TGTGCCAGCAGCCAAGCCCCCGAGCGGGGATACAATGAGCAGTTCTTC.

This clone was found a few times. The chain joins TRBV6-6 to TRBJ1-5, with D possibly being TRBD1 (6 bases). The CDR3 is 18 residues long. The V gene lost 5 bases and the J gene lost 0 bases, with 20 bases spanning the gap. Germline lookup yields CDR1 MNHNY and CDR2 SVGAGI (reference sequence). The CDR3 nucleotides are TGTGCCAGCAGTCCCGTCTGGGGGGGCGATTATAGCAATCAGCCCCAGCATTTT. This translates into CASSPVWGGDYSNQPQHF.

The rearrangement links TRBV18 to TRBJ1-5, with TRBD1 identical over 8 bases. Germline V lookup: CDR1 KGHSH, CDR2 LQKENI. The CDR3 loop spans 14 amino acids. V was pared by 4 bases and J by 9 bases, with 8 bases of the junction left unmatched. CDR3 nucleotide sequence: TGTGCCAGCTCACTGGCAGGGGGCGAGCGGCCCCAGCATTTT. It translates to CASSLAGGERPQHF.

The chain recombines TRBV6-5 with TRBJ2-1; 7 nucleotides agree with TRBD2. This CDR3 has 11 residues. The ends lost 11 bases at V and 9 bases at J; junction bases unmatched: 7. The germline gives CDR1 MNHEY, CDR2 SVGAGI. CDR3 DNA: TGTGCCGTCGCGGGAGAGAGTGAGCAGTTCTTC. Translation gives CAVAGESEQFF.

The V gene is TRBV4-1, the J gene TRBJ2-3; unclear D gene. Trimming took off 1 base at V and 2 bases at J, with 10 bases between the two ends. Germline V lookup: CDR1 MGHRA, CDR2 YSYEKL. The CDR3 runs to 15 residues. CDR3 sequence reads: CASSQASSYTDTQYF. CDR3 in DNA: TGCGCCAGCAGCCAAGCAAGCTCGTACACAGATACGCAGTATTTT.

CDR3 protein: CASSGLNVTQYF. CDR3 DNA sequence: TGTGCCAGCAGCGGTTTAAATGTGACCCAGTACTTC. The J gene is TRBJ2-5, the V gene TRBV9; D gene ambiguous. V lost 3 bases and J lost 7, with 10 bases in between. Germline V lookup: CDR1 SGDLS, CDR2 YYNGEE. There are 12 residues in the CDR3.

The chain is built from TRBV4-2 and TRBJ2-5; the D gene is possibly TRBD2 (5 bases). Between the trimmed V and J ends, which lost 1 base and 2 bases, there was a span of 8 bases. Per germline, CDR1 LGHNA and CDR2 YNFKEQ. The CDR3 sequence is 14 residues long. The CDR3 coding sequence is TGTGCCAGCAGCCAAGTCGGGGTTCAAGAGACCCAGTACTTC. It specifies CASSQVGVQETQYF.

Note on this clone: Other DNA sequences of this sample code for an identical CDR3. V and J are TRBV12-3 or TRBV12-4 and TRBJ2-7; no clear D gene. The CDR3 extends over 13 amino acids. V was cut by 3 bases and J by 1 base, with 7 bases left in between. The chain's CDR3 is CASSFTGSYEQYV. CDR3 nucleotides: TGTGCCAGCAGTTTCACCGGGTCCTACGAGCAGTACGTC.

CDR3 amino acids: CASSRGGSSGGTDTQYF. The DNA of the CDR3 is TGTGCCAGCAGCCGAGGAGGGAGTAGCGGGGGAACAGATACGCAGTATTTT. V gene TRBV7-6 combines with J gene TRBJ2-3; TRBD2 matches 9 bases. J was trimmed by 3 bases and V by 5 bases; bases with no gene match: 12. Germline V lookup: CDR1 SGHVS, CDR2 FNYEAQ. The CDR3 extends over 17 amino acids.

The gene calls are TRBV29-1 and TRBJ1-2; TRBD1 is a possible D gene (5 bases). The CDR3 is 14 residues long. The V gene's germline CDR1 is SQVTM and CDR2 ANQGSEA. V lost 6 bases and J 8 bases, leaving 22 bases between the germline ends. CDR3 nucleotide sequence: TGCAGCGTACAAGACGGGGGAAGGGCTAGCGGCTACACCTTC. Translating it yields CSVQDGGRASGYTF.

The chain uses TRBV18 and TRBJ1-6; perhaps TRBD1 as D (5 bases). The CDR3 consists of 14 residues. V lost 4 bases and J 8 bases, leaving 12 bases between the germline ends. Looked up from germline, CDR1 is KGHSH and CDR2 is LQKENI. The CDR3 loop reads CASSQQASHSPLHF. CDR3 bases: TGTGCCAGCTCACAACAGGCTTCCCATTCACCCCTCCACTTT.

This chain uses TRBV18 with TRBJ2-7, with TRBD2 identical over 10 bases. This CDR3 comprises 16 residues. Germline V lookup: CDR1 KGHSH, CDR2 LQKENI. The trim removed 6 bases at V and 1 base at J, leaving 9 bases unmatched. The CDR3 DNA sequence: TGTGCCAGCTCCAAATCGACTAGCGGGCCATCCTACGAGCAGTACGTC. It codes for CASSKSTSGPSYEQYV.

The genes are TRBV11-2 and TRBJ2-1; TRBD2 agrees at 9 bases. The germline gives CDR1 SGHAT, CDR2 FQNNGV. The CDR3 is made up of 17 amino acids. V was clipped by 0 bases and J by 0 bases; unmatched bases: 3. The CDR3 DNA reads TGTGCCAGCAGCTTAGAAGGAGCGGGGGGCTCCTACAATGAGCAGTTCTTC. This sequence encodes CASSLEGAGGSYNEQFF.

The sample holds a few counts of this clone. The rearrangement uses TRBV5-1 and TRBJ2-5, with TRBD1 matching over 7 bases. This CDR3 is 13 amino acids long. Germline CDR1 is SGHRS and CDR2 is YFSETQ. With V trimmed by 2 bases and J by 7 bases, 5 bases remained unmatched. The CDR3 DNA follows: TGCGCCAGCAGCTTAGACAGGGATGGGACCCAGTACTTC. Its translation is CASSLDRDGTQYF. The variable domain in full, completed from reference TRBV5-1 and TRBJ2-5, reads KAGVTQTPRYLIKTRGQQVTLSCSPISGHRSVSWYQQTPGQGLQFLFEYFSETQRNKGNFPGRFSGRQFSNSRSEMNVSTLELGDSALYLCASSLDRDGTQYFGPGTRLLVL.

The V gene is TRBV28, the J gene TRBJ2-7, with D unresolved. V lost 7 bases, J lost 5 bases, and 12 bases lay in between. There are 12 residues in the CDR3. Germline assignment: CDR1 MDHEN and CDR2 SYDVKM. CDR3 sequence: CASTDWKDEQYV. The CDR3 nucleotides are TGTGCCAGCACCGACTGGAAAGACGAGCAGTACGTC.

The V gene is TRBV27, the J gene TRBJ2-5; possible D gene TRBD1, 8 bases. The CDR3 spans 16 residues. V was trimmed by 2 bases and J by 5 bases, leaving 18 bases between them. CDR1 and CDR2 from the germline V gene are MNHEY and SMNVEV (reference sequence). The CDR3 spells CASSLRHRGGSETQYF. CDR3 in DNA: TGTGCCAGCAGTTTAAGGCACAGGGGGGGATCGGAGACCCAGTACTTC.